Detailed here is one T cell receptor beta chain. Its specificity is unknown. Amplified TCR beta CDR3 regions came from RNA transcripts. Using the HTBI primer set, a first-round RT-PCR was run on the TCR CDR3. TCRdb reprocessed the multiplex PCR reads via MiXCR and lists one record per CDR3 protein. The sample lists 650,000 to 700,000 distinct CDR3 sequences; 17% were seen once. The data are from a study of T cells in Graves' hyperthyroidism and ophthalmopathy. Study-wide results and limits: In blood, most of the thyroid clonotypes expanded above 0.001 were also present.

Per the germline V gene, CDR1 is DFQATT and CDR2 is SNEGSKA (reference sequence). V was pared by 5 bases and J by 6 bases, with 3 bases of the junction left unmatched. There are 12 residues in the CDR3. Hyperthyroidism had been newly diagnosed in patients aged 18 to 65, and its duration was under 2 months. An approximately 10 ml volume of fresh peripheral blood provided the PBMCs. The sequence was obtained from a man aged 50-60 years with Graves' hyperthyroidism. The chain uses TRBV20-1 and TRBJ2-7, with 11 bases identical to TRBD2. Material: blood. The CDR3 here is CSAPTSGTEQYF. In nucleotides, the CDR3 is TGCAGTGCTCCGACTAGCGGGACCGAGCAGTACTTC.